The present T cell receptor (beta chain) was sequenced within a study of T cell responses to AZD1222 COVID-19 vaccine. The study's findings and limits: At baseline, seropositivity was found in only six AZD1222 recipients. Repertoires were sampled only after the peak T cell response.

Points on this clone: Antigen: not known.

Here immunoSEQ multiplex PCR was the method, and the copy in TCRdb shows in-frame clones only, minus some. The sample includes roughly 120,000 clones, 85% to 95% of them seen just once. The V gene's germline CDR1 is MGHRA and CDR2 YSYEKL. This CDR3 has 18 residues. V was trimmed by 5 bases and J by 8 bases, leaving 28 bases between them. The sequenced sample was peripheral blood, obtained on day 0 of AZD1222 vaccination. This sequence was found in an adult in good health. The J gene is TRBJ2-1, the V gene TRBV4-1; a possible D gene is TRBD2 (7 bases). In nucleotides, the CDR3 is TGCGCCAGCAGCTCTTCGGGGGGCGCAGGCGGGAGTGTTGATGAGCAGTTCTTC. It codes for CASSSSGGAGGSVDEQFF.